The T cell receptor beta chain described here comes from a study of blood T cells in healthy people across ages (dated by TCRdb to the mid-2010s). In the study overall: In model experiments, template switching captured about one uniquely barcoded TCR beta cDNA molecule for every two T cells. The study measured age-related changes in TCR beta repertoire diversity using deep sequencing normalized with unique cDNA molecular identifiers. The donors were split into four age groups: young (average about 16 years), middle-aged (39), aged (roughly 65) and long-lived (approximately 89). To avoid experimental bias, donors of different ages were distributed randomly across sequencing lanes. For two donors (one aged 18 to 29 and one aged 80 or older), the study analyzed two additional independent replicas of 1 million unique cDNA reads from the same blood draw.

Comments on this clonotype: This receptor's antigen is unknown. No quality values exist for individual bases; no much larger clone is one base distant.

The library was obtained by 5' RACE. Sequencing was performed on an Illumina HiSeq 2500. A second roughly 7 to 12 cycle PCR used a sample-barcoded 5' primer and a J-beta primer mix. A template-switch 5' adaptor carrying 12 random nucleotides introduced a unique molecular identifier onto each TCR beta cDNA molecule. Each sample yielded at least 2.5 million CDR3-containing paired-end reads. First-strand cDNA was synthesized from all RNA with the Mint cDNA synthesis kit, primed by a TRBC-specific oligonucleotide. All cDNA was treated with uracil-DNA glycosylase and then went through a first 18-cycle PCR with the universal primers M1SS and BC2_uni_R. The paper's processing steps were these. For normalization, 1 million high-quality reads, each with a distinct molecular identifier, were randomly selected from each sample. Reads with shared molecular identifiers were discarded instead of being binned into consensus sequences. CDR3 identification, clonotype clustering and error correction used MiTCR with a Q25 quality threshold and the strictest error-elimination algorithm. Lower-bound total TCR beta diversity was estimated with a nonparametric unseen species model using Euler transformation. In-frame beta chains were kept once TCRdb had trimmed the public reads at Q25 with fastp and called clones with MiXCR. Rows matching on CDR3 protein sequence are summarized as one entry with the most common DNA and genes. The V and J calls were determined by TCRdb, not by the authors. The sample contains about 900,000 distinct CDR3 sequences, 48% of them found a single time. The biggest ten clones account for roughly an eighth of the sample.

What the authors observed across the whole study: Compared with the aged group, the long-lived group had more naive CD4+ T cells, fewer expanded clones and increased TCR diversity, a pattern suggesting age selection. There was a strong correlation between observed TCR beta diversity and the percentage of naive T cells measured by flow cytometry. Conclusive comparison of naive and antigen-experienced compartments was prevented by the profiling of bulk unsorted PBMCs. Estimates of total diversity from one million sequenced T cells were regarded as lower bounds and underestimates. The CMV infection status of donors was not known, potentially confounding age-related changes in expanded clonotypes. As age increased, observed TCR beta diversity per million T cells dropped in a roughly linear way, and a significant reduction was already evident by age 40.

Systemically healthy Caucasian individuals from Russia, 35 to 50 in total and aged roughly 6 to 100 years, were included as donors. Around 9.9 milliliters of peripheral blood were collected from each donor into EDTA-treated Vacutainer tubes. PBMCs were isolated by Ficoll-Paque density-gradient centrifugation, with at least 7 million obtained per sample. Total RNA was extracted from PBMCs with Trizol reagent, with at least 6 micrograms obtained per sample. For every donor, an aliquot of PBMCs went through flow cytometry to measure the percentages of naive CD45RAhigh/CD27high T cells. Trimmed from V: 5 bases; trimmed from J: 7 bases; junction bases lacking a gene match: 9. The CDR3 goes from the cysteine to the phenylalanine over 15 residues. CDR3 DNA is the only sequence kept; it has 45 bases, read in frame from the first base. Looking up the germline V gene yields CDR1 MDHEN and CDR2 SYDVKM.

Sequencing was carried out using blood. The chain uses TRBV28 and TRBJ1-5; 9 central bases correspond to TRBD1. The receptor comes from a man aged 25-45 years in good health. CDR3 reads: CASSPLQGADQPQHF. The DNA sequence is given as TGTGCCAGCAGTCCGCTACAGGGGGCGGACCAGCCCCAGCATTTT.